Reported below is one TCR beta chain. This entry comes from a study of glioma-infiltrating T cells. Amplification of TCR alpha and beta CDR3 regions from RNA used iRepertoire nested multiplex PCR. TCRdb used MiXCR to reprocess the multiplex PCR reads, holding one entry per CDR3 protein. The sample lists more than 300,000 distinct CDR3 sequences, 41% seen once, with about 12% in the top ten. The CDR3 consists of 17 residues. Germline V gene data show CDR1 as DFQATT and CDR2 as SNEGSKA (reference sequence). The V gene end was trimmed by 5 bases and the J gene end by 2 bases; junction bases not matched to a gene: 11.

This sequence originates from a human donor with low-grade glioma or glioblastoma, undergoing nonglioma brain surgery, or in good health (not recorded which). The J gene is TRBJ2-7, the V gene TRBV20-1, with 14 bases that match TRBD2. The sample comprised glioma tissue, nonneoplastic brain tissue, or PBMCs (not recorded which). CDR3 protein: CSAYSPGTSGSTYEQYF. The CDR3 bases are TGCAGTGCTTACTCGCCCGGGACTAGCGGGAGTACCTACGAGCAGTACTTC.